The 15 T cell receptor beta chains presented below share a single source sample, sequenced in a study of memory CD4+ T cells and cytomegalovirus serostatus. The sort gate was single viable CD3+CD4+CD8-CD45RO+ cells for memory CD4+ T cells. Data came from immunoSEQ multiplex PCR; TCRdb stores just in-frame clones and leaves some out. The table includes about 60,000 clones, more than 65% detected once. Sequences were obtained from memory CD4+ T cells from blood. All receptors come from an adult in good health and CMV-seronegative. Some clones in this sample may be carry-over from other donors' samples.

V is TRBV6-6 and J is TRBJ1-1; TRBD1 aligns across 9 bases. V lost 5 bases and J lost 13; bases outside the gene matches: 8. The CDR3 extends over 12 amino acids. CDR1 and CDR2 (germline): MNHNY, SVGAGI (reference sequence). CDR3: CASSRGDRVGFF. Written as DNA, the CDR3 is TGTGCCAGCAGTCGCGGGGACAGGGTGGGTTTCTTT.

This clone has more than one count but fewer than ten. The gene calls are TRBV27 and TRBJ2-1, with TRBD2 matching over 8 bases. V trimming: 2 bases; J trimming: 12 bases; junction bases outside the gene matches: 9. The CDR3 has 14 residues. Germline V CDR1 and CDR2: MNHEY, SMNVEV (reference sequence). The CDR3: CASSLRREGAGQFF. The CDR3 DNA reads as TGTGCCAGCAGTTTAAGACGGGAGGGTGCCGGGCAGTTCTTC.

The V gene is TRBV7-2, the J gene TRBJ1-5, with D maybe TRBD1 (6 bases). The V gene's germline CDR1 is SGHTA and CDR2 FQGNSA. The CDR3 runs to 15 residues. V was clipped by 4 bases and J by 0 bases, with 10 bases between them. CDR3 residues: CASSSDRNSNQPQHF. The CDR3, as DNA: TGTGCCAGCAGCTCGGACAGAAATAGCAATCAGCCCCAGCATTTT.

This clone was detected only once. The V and J genes are TRBV5-1 and TRBJ1-2, with D perhaps TRBD1 (5 bases). Trimming cost V 0 bases and J 7 bases, with 10 bases left between them. The V gene's germline CDR1 is SGHRS and CDR2 YFSETQ. The CDR3 is made up of 13 amino acids. The CDR3: CASSLVLGTGYTF. For the CDR3, the DNA is TGCGCCAGCAGCTTGGTACTGGGGACTGGCTACACCTTC.

The chain employs TRBV10-2 and TRBJ1-6; TRBD1 matches at 10 bases. The CDR3 is 14 amino acids. The V and J ends lost 8 bases and 7 bases, in that order; junction bases with no gene match: 5. CDR1 WSHSY and CDR2 SAAADI come from the germline V gene. Here the CDR3 reads CASGSGQGNSPLHF. The CDR3 nucleotides read TGCGCCAGCGGTTCGGGACAGGGGAATTCACCCCTCCACTTT.

This clone has only one observation. This chain joins TRBV4-1 and TRBJ2-7; TRBD2 aligns across 8 bases. Losses at the gene ends were 0 bases for V and 2 bases for J; bases not matched to a gene: 6. The CDR3 sequence is 16 residues long. CDR1 is MGHRA and CDR2 is YSYEKL in the germline V gene. DNA for the CDR3: TGCGCCAGCAGCCAAGATATTCTAGCGGGTACCTACGAGCAGTACTTC. It yields the protein CASSQDILAGTYEQYF.

The gene calls are TRBV27 and TRBJ1-1; 9 bases match TRBD1. V lost 5 bases and J lost 3; bases outside the gene matches: 13. The CDR3 runs 17 residues. Germline V gives CDR1 MNHEY, CDR2 SMNVEV (reference sequence). The CDR3 region has the DNA TGTGCCAGCAGTCCCGGGACAGGGAGGCCGAGGGACACTGAAGCTTTCTTT. Amino acids: CASSPGTGRPRDTEAFF.

The chain links TRBV11-1 to TRBJ1-1; 12 bases fit TRBD1. V gave up 5 bases and J gave up 1 base; unmatched junction bases: 5. This CDR3 has 16 residues. Germline loops: CDR1 SGHAT, CDR2 FQDESV (reference sequence). The DNA for the CDR3 is TGTGCCAGCAGCCCGGGACAGGGGGCGTGGAACACTGAAGCTTTCTTT. Translating gives CASSPGQGAWNTEAFF.

J is TRBJ2-7 and V is TRBV4-3; no clear D. The CDR3 extends over 13 amino acids. Trimming removed 0 bases at V and 8 bases at J, with 11 bases between. From germline, CDR1 is LGHNA and CDR2 YSLEER. In DNA form, the CDR3 reads TGCGCCAGCAGCCAAGACCGCGGTTTCCAGCAGTACTTC. This translates into CASSQDRGFQQYF.

The chain recombines TRBV6-1 with TRBJ2-1; no reliable D call. CDR3 length equals 15 residues. V lost 2 bases, J lost 3 bases, and 11 bases lay in between. Germline V gives CDR1 MNHNS, CDR2 SASEGT. The CDR3 sequence: CASSEQTSSYNEQFF. CDR3 nucleotides: TGTGCCAGCAGTGAACAAACCAGCAGCTACAATGAGCAGTTCTTC.

The chain employs TRBV2 and TRBJ1-5, with 10 bases identical to TRBD1. Trimming at V came to 4 bases and at J to 2 bases, leaving 2 bases not matched to a gene. Per the germline V gene, CDR1 is SNHLY and CDR2 is FYNNEI. CDR3 size: 15 residues. CDR3 nucleotide sequence: TGTGCCAGCAGTGGCGGGACAGGGGGCAATCAGCCCCAGCATTTT. Its protein is CASSGGTGGNQPQHF.

CDR3 nucleotides: TGTGCCAGTAGCCGACTCGGGGGCCCAGGGGGCGGCACAGATACGCAGTATTTT. It yields the protein CASSRLGGPGGGTDTQYF. The chain recombines TRBV19 with TRBJ2-3; TRBD1 matches 8 bases. The germline gives CDR1 LNHDA, CDR2 SQIVND (reference sequence). Losses at the gene ends were 6 bases for V and 1 base for J; bases not matched to a gene: 15. This CDR3 has 18 residues.

This clone was detected only once. Other nucleotide sequences from this sample produce the same CDR3. The genes are TRBV6-5 and TRBJ2-7; 8 nucleotides align to TRBD1. Germline V gene data show CDR1 as MNHEY and CDR2 as SVGAGI. This CDR3 contains 12 residues. V lost 8 bases and J lost 2; bases outside the gene matches: 2. This CDR3 reads CASGQGPYEQYF. The DNA of the CDR3 is TGTGCCAGCGGACAGGGCCCCTACGAGCAGTACTTC.

The chain couples TRBV7-2 to TRBJ1-6; D ambiguous. Trimming took off 5 bases at V and 7 bases at J, with 6 bases between the two ends. The CDR3 loop spans 12 amino acids. Germline loops: CDR1 SGHTA, CDR2 FQGNSA. CDR3: CASSPPNSPLHF. CDR3 DNA: TGTGCCAGCAGCCCACCCAATTCACCCCTCCACTTT. Variable domain in full (rest from reference TRBV7-2 and TRBJ1-6): GAGVSQSPSNKVTEKGKDVELRCDPISGHTALYWYRQSLGQGLEFLIYFQGNSAPDKSGLPSDRFSAERTGGSVSTLTIQRTQQEDSAVYLCASSPPNSPLHFGNGTRLTVT.

The chain is built from TRBV28 and TRBJ1-2; TRBD1 might be the D (6 bases). The V and J ends lost 6 bases and 7 bases respectively, with 18 bases between them. Per the germline V gene, CDR1 is MDHEN and CDR2 is SYDVKM. The CDR3 totals 14 residues. CDR3 in amino acids: CASRAGGSLFGYTF. For the CDR3, the DNA is TGTGCCAGCAGGGCTGGGGGCTCATTATTTGGCTACACCTTC.